The T cell receptor beta chain under discussion was sequenced for a study of blood T cell repertoires in COVID-19. This CDR3 has 16 amino acids. J was trimmed by 0 bases and V by 5 bases; bases with no gene match: 5. Germline-derived CDR1 and CDR2 are MDHEN and SYDVKM. Only in-frame clones appear in the TCRdb table, and some are missing; sequencing was by immunoSEQ multiplex PCR. The data hold over 250,000 clones, with about 89% observed a single time. The receptor was isolated from a woman aged 18-29 years who had recovered from COVID-19. The rearrangement links TRBV28 to TRBJ1-3; 9 positions agree with TRBD1. Sequences were obtained from PBMCs or T cells enriched from blood (not recorded which). CDR3 DNA: TGTGCCAGCAGTCTGACAGGGGGATTCTCTGGAAACACCATATATTTT. Translated, it gives CASSLTGGFSGNTIYF.